A selection of T cell receptor beta chains follows, all from one sample in a study of tumor-infiltrating lymphocytes in primary liver carcinoma. TCRdb used MiXCR to reprocess the multiplex PCR reads, holding one entry per CDR3 protein. The sample lists about 54,000 distinct CDR3 sequences, about three quarters seen once, with about a quarter in the top ten. Input material: liver tumor tissue from sampling region 2. The origin of the receptors is a man in his forties with primary liver carcinoma and hepatitis B virus infection. Each CDR3 is given with its conserved first and last residue. The D gene is left open where the match is weak. The size field is filled for only some rows; it gives once, few, many or a size class.

V gene: TRBV29-1; D gene: TRBD2; clone size: many; J gene: TRBJ2-3; CDR3 DNA: TGCAGCGTTGATGACGGGAGGGCAGGAGATACGCAGTATTTT; CDR3 protein: CSVDDGRAGDTQYF
V gene: TRBV11-2; D gene: NA; clone size: NA; J gene: TRBJ1-2; CDR3 DNA: TGCACCAGCTGCTTAGAGGGGAACTATGGCTACGCCTTC; CDR3 protein: CTSCLEGNYGYAF
V gene: TRBV14; D gene: TRBD2; clone size: many; J gene: TRBJ2-5; CDR3 DNA: TGTGCCAGCAGCCAAGTCCCTAGCGGGACCCAGTACTTC; CDR3 protein: CASSQVPSGTQYF
V gene: TRBV6-6; D gene: NA; clone size: NA; J gene: TRBJ2-7; CDR3 DNA: TGTGCCAGCAGTTCCCGCACGGACGGGAGCTCCTACGAGCAGCATTTC; CDR3 protein: CASSSRTDGSSYEQHF
V gene: TRBV7-9; D gene: NA; clone size: NA; J gene: TRBJ2-7; CDR3 DNA: TGTGCCAGCAGCACCGACCGGCAAGCTTTTGACGAGCAGTACTTC; CDR3 protein: CASSTDRQAFDEQYF
V gene: TRBV14; D gene: TRBD1; clone size: NA; J gene: TRBJ2-7; CDR3 DNA: TGTGCCAGCAGCCGGGACAGGGGACCCTACGAGCAGTACTTC; CDR3 protein: CASSRDRGPYEQYF
V gene: TRBV10-3; D gene: TRBD2; clone size: many; J gene: TRBJ2-3; CDR3 DNA: TGTGCCATCAGTGCGTCCACCGGACTAGCGGGAGGGGTTATGCATGGAGATACGCAGTATTTT; CDR3 protein: CAISASTGLAGGVMHGDTQYF
V gene: TRBV11-2; D gene: TRBD2; clone size: NA; J gene: TRBJ2-4; CDR3 DNA: TGTGCCGGCAGCCCCCAACGGGGGGGGAACATTCAGTACTTC; CDR3 protein: CAGSPQRGGNIQYF
V gene: TRBV21-1; D gene: NA; clone size: NA; J gene: TRBJ2-7; CDR3 DNA: TGTACCAACAGCAAAGTAAGGACAAGCTACGAGCAGTACTTC; CDR3 protein: CTNSKVRTSYEQYF
V gene: TRBV11-2; D gene: NA; clone size: NA; J gene: TRBJ2-3; CDR3 DNA: TGTGCCGGAGGGGCACGGGAGCTCGCTGATACGCTGTGTTTT; CDR3 protein: CAGGARELADTLCF